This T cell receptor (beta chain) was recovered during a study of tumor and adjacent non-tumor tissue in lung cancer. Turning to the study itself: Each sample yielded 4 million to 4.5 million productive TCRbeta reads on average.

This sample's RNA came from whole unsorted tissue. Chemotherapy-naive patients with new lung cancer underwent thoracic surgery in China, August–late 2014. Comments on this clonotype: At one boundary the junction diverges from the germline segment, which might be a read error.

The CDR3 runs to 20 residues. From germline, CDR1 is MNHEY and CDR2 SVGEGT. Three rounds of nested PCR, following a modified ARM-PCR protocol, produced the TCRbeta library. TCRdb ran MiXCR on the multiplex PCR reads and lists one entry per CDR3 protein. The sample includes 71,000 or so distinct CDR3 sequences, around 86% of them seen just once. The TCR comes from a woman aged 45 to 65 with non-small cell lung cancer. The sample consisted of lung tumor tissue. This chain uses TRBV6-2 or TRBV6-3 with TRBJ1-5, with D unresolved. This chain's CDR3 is CASSFEYVVYVSGLYQPQHF. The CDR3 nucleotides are TGTGCCAGTAGTTTCGAATATGTGGTATATGTCAGCGGTCTTTATCAGCCCCAGCATTTT.